The 19 T cell receptor beta chains given below trace back to one sample, sequenced in a study of T cell repertoires in cytomegalovirus infection. TCRdb used MiXCR to reprocess the reads, holding one entry per CDR3 protein. The table has a few hundred thousand distinct CDR3 sequences, approximately 9.1% seen once. The specimen was PBMCs. Receptor source: a human donor in good health (CMV status not recorded). Some clones in this sample may be carry-over from other donors' samples.

This clonotype has a handful of counts. V and J are TRBV10-3 and TRBJ2-3; possible D gene TRBD1, 5 bases. Germline CDR1 is ENHRY and CDR2 is SYGVKD. The CDR3 runs to 14 residues. V dropped 0 bases and J dropped 1 base, with 5 bases sitting between them. CDR3 protein: CAISESTGTDTQYF. CDR3 nucleotides: TGTGCCATCAGTGAGTCGACAGGCACAGATACGCAGTATTTT.

The chain uses TRBV12-5 and TRBJ1-4, with 7 bases lining up with TRBD1. The CDR3 is 18 amino acids. Germline CDR1 and CDR2: LGHNT and FRNRAP. V lost 1 base and J lost 0; bases outside the gene matches: 8. The CDR3 region has the DNA TGTGCTAGTGGTTTGGGGGGGGACAGACTTGCAACTAATGAAAAACTGTTTTTT. This encodes CASGLGGDRLATNEKLFF.

This clonotype was detected many times. This chain joins TRBV11-2 and TRBJ2-2; TRBD2 matches 14 bases. The J segment lost 5 bases and the V segment lost 5 bases, leaving 4 bases of the junction unmatched. The germline gives CDR1 SGHAT, CDR2 FQNNGV. The CDR3 runs 16 residues. CDR3 region: CASSPTSGRGTGELFF. The CDR3 DNA is TGTGCCAGCAGCCCGACTAGCGGGAGGGGAACCGGGGAGCTGTTTTTT.

The chain recombines TRBV30 with TRBJ1-5; D perhaps matches TRBD1 (5 bases). CDR3 length: 14 amino acids. The germline CDR1 and CDR2 sequences are GTSNPN and SVGIG (reference sequence). With 3 bases removed from V and 3 bases from J, the gap between germline ends came to 12 bases. The CDR3 region has the DNA TGTGCCTGGAGAAGGGGTGGGACCAATCAGCCCCAGCATTTT. It translates to CAWRRGGTNQPQHF.

The gene calls are TRBV7-9 and TRBJ1-2, with a possible D match to TRBD1 (6 bases). The V gene's germline CDR1 is SEHNR and CDR2 FQNEAQ (reference sequence). V was clipped by 1 base and J by 6 bases, with 12 bases between them. The CDR3 spans 14 residues. The DNA for the CDR3 is TGTGCCAGCAGCTTAGGACTGAGGGGGGATGGCTACACCTTC. Translating it yields CASSLGLRGDGYTF.

This clonotype came up a few times. V is TRBV27 and J is TRBJ1-4, with D uncertain. Germline CDR1 and CDR2: MNHEY and SMNVEV (reference sequence). V dropped 11 bases and J dropped 4 bases, with 23 bases sitting between them. The CDR3 contains 16 residues. For the CDR3, the DNA is TGTGCCTCTTCAGGCGGAGACCGGAGTCGTAATGAAAAACTGTTTTTT. This codes for CASSGGDRSRNEKLFF. Full variable domain (missing parts from reference TRBV27 and TRBJ1-4): EAQVTQNPRYLITVTGKKLTVTCSQNMNHEYMSWYRQDPGLGLRQIYYSMNVEVTDKGDVPEGYKVSRKEKRNFPLILESPSPNQTSLYFCASSGGDRSRNEKLFFGSGTQLSVL.

This clonotype was counted many times. This CDR3 is CASSSKRGTNAYEQYF. The CDR3 region has the DNA TGTGCCAGCAGCTCTAAGAGGGGCACGAACGCCTACGAGCAGTACTTC. V and J are TRBV7-6 and TRBJ2-7; D assignment may be TRBD1 or TRBD2 (5 bases each). CDR1 and CDR2 (germline): SGHVS, FNYEAQ. The V end was cut by 4 bases, the J end by 2 bases, with 18 bases between. The CDR3 has 16 residues.

The chain has TRBV5-1 and TRBJ1-3; possibly TRBD1 for D (5 bases). This CDR3 contains 15 residues. Trimming left V 5 bases short and J 0 bases short, with 12 bases between. Germline V gives CDR1 SGHRS, CDR2 YFSETQ. The CDR3 DNA follows: TGCGCCAGCAGGGAGTGGGACGGCTCTGGAAACACCATATATTTT. As protein: CASREWDGSGNTIYF.

This clonotype has just one count. The chain employs TRBV20-1 and TRBJ1-2; D is undetermined. Germline values: CDR1 DFQATT, CDR2 SNEGSKA (reference sequence). This CDR3 contains 14 residues. Trimming removed 1 base from V and 3 bases from J, with 12 bases in between. CDR3 in amino acids: CSARVSRNDYGYTF. In DNA, the CDR3 is TGCAGTGCTAGAGTTAGCCGAAATGACTATGGCTACACCTTC.

The chain joins TRBV27 to TRBJ2-5, with a tentative D call TRBD2 (6 bases). Trimming removed 2 bases at V and 4 bases at J, with 17 bases between. Germline V gene sequence: CDR1 MNHEY, CDR2 SMNVEV (reference sequence). The CDR3 covers 16 residues. The chain's CDR3 is CASSLTPAGPVETQYF. The CDR3 coding sequence is TGTGCCAGCAGTTTAACTCCAGCGGGTCCTGTAGAGACCCAGTACTTC.

This clonotype was counted ten times or more. The chain recombines TRBV12-5 with TRBJ1-2; D not resolved. The CDR3 is 13 residues long. V lost 4 bases and J 2 bases, leaving 8 bases between the germline ends. The V gene's germline CDR1 is LGHNT and CDR2 FRNRAP. CDR3 sequence: CASGSYPNYGYTF. The DNA of the CDR3 is TGTGCTAGTGGTTCGTATCCAAACTATGGCTACACCTTC. Full variable domain (remainder filled in from reference TRBV12-5 and TRBJ1-2): DARVTQTPRHKVTEMGQEVTMRCQPILGHNTVFWYRQTMMQGLELLAYFRNRAPLDDSGMPKDRFSAEMPDATLATLKIQPSEPRDSAVYFCASGSYPNYGYTFGSGTRLTVV.

This clonotype has a count of ten or more. The chain couples TRBV7-3 to TRBJ1-1; weak D call: TRBD1 (5 bases). The length of the CDR3 is 14 residues. CDR1 is SGHTA, CDR2 FQGTGA, per germline. Trimming removed 4 bases at V and 4 bases at J, with 13 bases between. The CDR3 bases are TGTGCCAGCAGCTCCCAATCGGGGGTCACTGAAGCTTTCTTT. The encoded protein is CASSSQSGVTEAFF.

This clonotype was counted ten times or more. The genes are TRBV28 and TRBJ1-5; D possibly corresponds to TRBD1 (6 bases). Per the germline V gene, CDR1 is MDHEN and CDR2 is SYDVKM. The CDR3 has 19 residues. V lost 5 bases and J 0 bases, leaving 23 bases between the germline ends. The CDR3 bases are TGTGCCAGCAGTCCAACAGCAGATCATACAGGGAATAGCAATCAGCCCCAGCATTTT. It codes for CASSPTADHTGNSNQPQHF. Variable domain in full (rest from reference TRBV28 and TRBJ1-5): DVKVTQSSRYLVKRTGEKVFLECVQDMDHENMFWYRQDPGLGLRLIYFSYDVKMKEKGDIPEGYSVSREKKERFSLILESASTNQTSMYLCASSPTADHTGNSNQPQHFGDGTRLSIL.

This clonotype has a count of ten or more. V usage is TRBV7-8 and J usage is TRBJ1-6; no definite D call. Per germline, CDR1 SGHVS and CDR2 FQNEAQ. V was clipped by 5 bases and J by 7 bases, with 6 bases between them. There are 12 residues in the CDR3. The DNA for the CDR3 is TGTGCCAGCAGCCCTCAGAATTCACCCCTCCACTTT. Residues: CASSPQNSPLHF.

This clonotype was detected many times. The chain uses TRBV7-2 and TRBJ1-1; no clear D gene. This CDR3 comprises 16 residues. Germline-derived CDR1 and CDR2 are SGHTA and FQGNSA. Trimming left V 7 bases short and J 3 bases short, with 21 bases between. The CDR3 bases are TGTGCCAGCACCGTCCTCCCCCCGGGGTTTGACACTGAAGCTTTCTTT. The encoded protein is CASTVLPPGFDTEAFF.

This clonotype was picked up many times. This chain links TRBV19 with TRBJ1-2; TRBD1 agrees at 8 bases. CDR3 length: 16 residues. CDR1 LNHDA and CDR2 SQIVND come from the germline V gene (reference sequence). Trimming cost V 4 bases and J 2 bases; bases outside gene matches: 9. CDR3 protein: CASSTVQGASNYGYTF. In nucleotides, the CDR3 is TGTGCCAGTAGTACCGTTCAGGGGGCCAGCAACTATGGCTACACCTTC.

This clonotype was picked up many times. This sequence joins TRBV10-3 and TRBJ1-2; 9 positions agree with TRBD1. V gave up 6 bases and J gave up 3 bases; unmatched junction bases: 8. The germline V gene has CDR1 ENHRY and CDR2 SYGVKD. CDR3 size: 15 residues. CDR3 DNA sequence: TGTGCCATCAGCCAGACCGACAGGGGGGACTATGGCTACACCTTC. Its protein is CAISQTDRGDYGYTF.

This clonotype was detected only a few times. The CDR3 nucleotides read TGTGCCACCAGCAGAACTAGCGGAACCTACAATGAGCAGTTCTTC. Its protein is CATSRTSGTYNEQFF. This chain uses TRBV15 with TRBJ2-1; 8 bases map to TRBD2. After removal of 2 bases from V and 2 bases from J, the junction contained 2 bases not matched to a gene. Per the germline V gene, CDR1 is LNHNV and CDR2 is YYDKDF (reference sequence). This CDR3 comprises 15 residues. The full variable domain, completed using reference TRBV15 and TRBJ2-1, is DAMVIQNPRYQVTQFGKPVTLSCSQTLNHNVMYWYQQKSSQAPKLLFHYYDKDFNNEADTPDNFQSRRPNTSFCFLDIRSPGLGDTAMYLCATSRTSGTYNEQFFGPGTRLTVL.

This clonotype was counted ten times or more. The CDR3 spells CASSLPSGTEAFF. The CDR3 nucleotides read TGTGCCAGCAGTTTACCGTCTGGCACTGAAGCTTTCTTT. The genes are TRBV28 and TRBJ1-1; D gene unclear. Germline loops: CDR1 MDHEN, CDR2 SYDVKM. The ends were cut back, 2 bases at V and 4 bases at J, with 8 bases in the middle. The length of the CDR3 is 13 residues.